These 13 T cell receptor beta chains were sequenced from one sample in a study of T cell repertoires in cytomegalovirus infection. For these TCRs, the target antigens are not known. TCRdb ran MiXCR on the reads and lists one entry per CDR3 protein. The sample holds 110,000 or so distinct CDR3 sequences, around 31% seen once. The sample in question was CD8+ T cells from cultured PBMCs, obtained from culture after CMV antigen stimulation. These receptors were taken from a human donor in good health (CMV status not recorded). Some clones in this sample may be carry-over from other donors' samples.

V and J are TRBV7-2 and TRBJ2-2; D is perhaps TRBD2 (6 bases). V lost 5 bases, J lost 5 bases, and 18 bases lay in between. In germline, CDR1 is SGHTA, CDR2 FQGNSA. CDR3 length: 16 amino acids. CDR3 in DNA: TGTGCCAGCAGCCCAGTGGGCCGGGGGTCAACCGGGGAGCTGTTTTTT. It codes for CASSPVGRGSTGELFF. Looking up the rest from reference TRBV7-2 and TRBJ2-2 gives the full variable domain: GAGVSQSPSNKVTEKGKDVELRCDPISGHTALYWYRQSLGQGLEFLIYFQGNSAPDKSGLPSDRFSAERTGGSVSTLTIQRTQQEDSAVYLCASSPVGRGSTGELFFGEGSRLTVL.

V usage is TRBV11-2 and J usage is TRBJ2-7; no reliable D call. Germline V lookup: CDR1 SGHAT, CDR2 FQNNGV. This CDR3 region has 11 residues. Trimming removed 10 bases at V and 9 bases at J, with 16 bases between. The CDR3 coding sequence is TGTGCCACCGGAGAAGGGTGGTGGCAGTACTTC. Residues: CATGEGWWQYF. Variable domain in full (rest from reference TRBV11-2 and TRBJ2-7): EAGVAQSPRYKIIEKRQSVAFWCNPISGHATLYWYQQILGQGPKLLIQFQNNGVVDDSQLPKDRFSAERLKGVDSTLKIQPAKLEDSAVYLCATGEGWWQYFGPGTRLTVT.

This clonotype came up a few times. The V call is TRBV20-1, the J call TRBJ1-5; D ambiguous. The CDR3 contains 20 residues. V lost 1 base and J lost 0, with 25 bases in between. Per the germline V gene, CDR1 is DFQATT and CDR2 is SNEGSKA (reference sequence). CDR3 DNA sequence: TGCAGTGCTAGAGCAGAGTCCCCGCAGCAGGCGACTATTAGCAATCAGCCCCAGCATTTT. This encodes CSARAESPQQATISNQPQHF.

This clonotype was counted at least ten times. This chain connects TRBV5-1 to TRBJ2-1; 8 nucleotides match TRBD2. CDR3 length equals 14 residues. Germline CDR1 SGHRS, CDR2 YFSETQ. Trimming removed 6 bases from V and 4 bases from J; junction bases left unmatched: 6. The CDR3 sequence is CASTASGGYNEQFF. The CDR3 nucleotides are TGCGCCAGCACGGCGAGCGGGGGTTACAATGAGCAGTTCTTC.

The chain couples TRBV6-8 to TRBJ1-5; D is perhaps TRBD1 (5 bases). Germline CDR1 and CDR2: MNHGY and SAAAGT. The CDR3 has 15 amino acids. V was pared by 5 bases and J by 2 bases, with 13 bases between. The chain's CDR3 is CASSGSGRGNQPQHF. CDR3 DNA sequence: TGTGCCAGCAGTGGGTCGGGACGGGGCAATCAGCCCCAGCATTTT.

This clonotype has at least ten counts. In DNA form, the CDR3 reads TGTGCCACCCTCAGGGGGCAAGCAGATACGCAGTATTTT. Translating gives CATLRGQADTQYF. The chain uses TRBV10-3 and TRBJ2-3; 8 bases fit TRBD1. The CDR3 loop spans 13 amino acids. The V and J ends lost 10 bases and 4 bases, in that order; junction bases with no gene match: 7. The germline V gene has CDR1 ENHRY and CDR2 SYGVKD.

The V gene is TRBV12-3 or TRBV12-4, the J gene TRBJ2-3; 7 bases are shared with TRBD2. V shed 7 bases and J 6 bases; nucleotides not matched to a gene: 10. This CDR3 has 14 amino acids. In DNA, the CDR3 is TGTGCCAGCACCCTGGCGTGGGGGGGGGATACGCAGTATTTT. Translating gives CASTLAWGGDTQYF.

The sample holds a few counts of this clonotype. The chain uses TRBV27 and TRBJ2-3, with TRBD2 identical over 15 bases. Germline CDR1 is MNHEY and CDR2 is SMNVEV (reference sequence). The CDR3 is 17 amino acids. V dropped 6 bases and J dropped 6; count of bases not matched to a gene: 10. The CDR3 DNA reads as TGTGCCAGCAGCACCGGACTAGCGGGGGGGCCTAGGGATACGCAGTATTTT. Its translation: CASSTGLAGGPRDTQYF.

The rearrangement uses TRBV28 and TRBJ2-7; a weak D match, TRBD2 (6 bases). The CDR3 covers 13 residues. Trimming left V 6 bases short and J 1 base short, with 10 bases between. Germline V gene lookup returns CDR1 MDHEN and CDR2 SYDVKM. Here the CDR3 DNA reads TGTGCCAGCAGCGCGGACTATTCCTACGAGCAGTACTTC. It encodes CASSADYSYEQYF.

The chain couples TRBV25-1 to TRBJ2-3; D is ambiguous. Trimming pared 3 bases from V and 3 bases from J, leaving 10 bases between. CDR1 and CDR2 from the germline V gene are MGHDK and SYGVNS. This CDR3 comprises 14 residues. In DNA, the CDR3 is TGTGCCAGCAGTGAGGGCCGCTATACAGATACGCAGTATTTT. This sequence encodes CASSEGRYTDTQYF.

The table lists this clonotype with a few counts. A junction end diverges from the germline sequence, so it may reflect a read error. This chain links TRBV5-5 with TRBJ1-5, with unresolved D. Germline V CDR1 and CDR2: SGHKS, YYEKEE (reference sequence). The CDR3 is 12 amino acids. The CDR3 sequence: CASSLLGGEESF. The CDR3 nucleotides are TGTGCCAGCAGCTTACTCGGAGGAGAGGAAAGTTTT.

The V call is TRBV27, the J call TRBJ2-7; 9 nucleotides align to TRBD1. This CDR3 spans 15 amino acids. The germline V gene encodes CDR1 MNHEY and CDR2 SMNVEV (reference sequence). The V and J ends lost 3 bases and 2 bases, in that order; junction bases with no gene match: 5. The CDR3 DNA reads TGTGCCAGCAGTTTGACTGGACAGGGGACCTACGAGCAGTACTTC. Protein product: CASSLTGQGTYEQYF.

V usage is TRBV7-9 and J usage is TRBJ2-5, with TRBD1 as a possible D gene (5 bases). CDR3 length equals 13 residues. The V end lost 0 bases, the J end lost 6 bases, and 8 bases lay between the germline ends. CDR1 and CDR2 from the germline V gene are SEHNR and FQNEAQ (reference sequence). The CDR3 nucleotides read TGTGCCAGCAGCTTAGCAGGGGCACAGACCCAGTACTTC. Amino acid sequence: CASSLAGAQTQYF. The entire variable domain, with the rest obtained from reference TRBV7-9 and TRBJ2-5, is as follows: DTGVSQNPRHKITKRGQNVTFRCDPISEHNRLYWYRQTLGQGPEFLTYFQNEAQLEKSRLLSDRFSAERPKGSFSTLEIQRTEQGDSAMYLCASSLAGAQTQYFGPGTRLLVL.